These T cell receptor beta chains were read from a single sample in a study of blood T cell repertoires in COVID-19. This table comes from immunoSEQ multiplex PCR, and its TCRdb copy is limited to in-frame clones, with some not included. The sample contains approximately 300,000 clones, approximately 90% of which appear only once. What was sequenced was peripheral blood. Receptors originate from a woman between 50 and 59 years old with COVID-19, enrolled during active disease. The CDR3 runs from the conserved cysteine through the conserved F or W. A D gene is named only where the DNA matches it firmly. Size values are once, few and many counts, or a class for expanded clones, and some rows have none.

CASSLIASALIPYEQYF | TGCGCCAGCAGCTTGATTGCCAGCGCCCTAATCCCCTACGAGCAGTACTTC | TRBJ2-7 | - | TRBV5-1 | -
CASSERGGLGNQPQHF | TGTGCCAGCAGCGAAAGGGGGGGATTGGGCAATCAGCCCCAGCATTTT | TRBJ1-5 | once | TRBV7-8 | -
CASSHLRLAGDTGELFF | TGTGCCAGCAGCCACCTGAGGCTAGCGGGAGACACCGGGGAGCTGTTTTTT | TRBJ2-2 | - | TRBV5-4 | TRBD2
CASSLSDRGWDAFF | TGTGCCAGCAGTTTATCGGACAGGGGTTGGGATGCTTTCTTT | TRBJ1-1 | - | TRBV27 | TRBD1
CASSPRQIRNTEAFF | TGTGCCAGCAGCCCAAGACAGATCCGGAACACTGAAGCTTTCTTT | TRBJ1-1 | once | TRBV5-8 | -
CASRRGDEQFF | TGTGCCTCCAGGCGGGGAGATGAGCAGTTCTTC | TRBJ2-1 | - | TRBV24-1 | -
CASTGGANTEAFF | TGTGCCAGTACGGGGGGTGCGAACACTGAAGCTTTCTTT | TRBJ1-1 | - | TRBV7-2 | -
CASSEGGGQVNTEAFF | TGTGCCAGCAGTGAAGGAGGGGGACAGGTGAACACTGAAGCTTTCTTT | TRBJ1-1 | - | TRBV25-1 | TRBD1
CASSLDGLNYEQYF | TGTGCCAGCAGCTTGGACGGACTAAACTACGAGCAGTACTTC | TRBJ2-7 | - | TRBV7-2 | -
CASLEGQKNPYTF | TGTGCCAGCCTTGAGGGACAGAAGAACCCCTACACCTTC | TRBJ1-2 | once | TRBV2 | TRBD1
CASSLYLAGEGTGELFF | TGCGCCAGCAGCTTGTATCTAGCGGGAGAGGGAACCGGGGAGCTGTTTTTT | TRBJ2-2 | - | TRBV5-1 | TRBD2
CASSVVEPNTGELFF | TGTGCCAGCAGCGTAGTAGAACCCAACACCGGGGAGCTGTTTTTT | TRBJ2-2 | - | TRBV9 | -
CASSVSSGSYEQYF | TGTGCCAGCAGCGTGAGTAGCGGTTCCTACGAGCAGTACTTC | TRBJ2-7 | - | TRBV9 | -
CASSSRTSTDTQYF | TGCGCCAGCAGCTCTCGGACAAGCACAGATACGCAGTATTTT | TRBJ2-3 | once | TRBV5-1 | -
CASSYSIGGVHNEQFF | TGTGCCAGCAGTTACTCCATAGGGGGAGTCCACAATGAGCAGTTCTTC | TRBJ2-1 | - | TRBV6-2/TRBV6-3 | -
CATSGDRAQETQYF | TGTGCCACCAGTGGGGACAGGGCCCAAGAGACCCAGTACTTC | TRBJ2-5 | - | TRBV24-1 | TRBD1
CASSLDGSPYEQYF | TGCGCCAGCAGCTTGGACGGGAGTCCCTACGAGCAGTACTTC | TRBJ2-7 | - | TRBV5-1 | -
CASSRNGEPYAEQYF | TGTGCCAGCAGCAGAAACGGTGAACCCTACGCTGAGCAGTACTTC | TRBJ2-7 | few | TRBV7-2 | -
CASRGGVPNQPQHF | TGTGCCAGCCGAGGGGGGGTCCCCAATCAGCCCCAGCATTTT | TRBJ1-5 | - | TRBV6-6 | -
CASSSSGSTYNEQFF | TGTGCCAGCAGCTCTAGCGGGAGTACCTACAATGAGCAGTTCTTC | TRBJ2-1 | - | TRBV5-8 | TRBD2
CASSSVAGGDDTQYF | TGTGCCAGCAGTTCCGTAGCGGGAGGGGATGATACGCAGTATTTT | TRBJ2-3 | - | TRBV6-1 | TRBD2
CASSSLLTSGSTGELFF | TGTGCCAGCAGTTCGCTATTGACTAGCGGGAGCACCGGGGAGCTGTTTTTT | TRBJ2-2 | - | TRBV27 | TRBD2
CASSVGRGSYNEQFF | TGTGCCAGCAGCGTAGGTCGGGGCTCCTACAATGAGCAGTTCTTC | TRBJ2-1 | - | TRBV9 | -
CASSLGQGAREQYF | TGTGCCAGCAGCTTGGGACAGGGGGCGCGTGAGCAGTACTTC | TRBJ2-7 | - | TRBV5-4 | TRBD1
CASSRDNEQFF | TGTGCCAGCAGTCGCGACAATGAGCAGTTCTTC | TRBJ2-1 | - | TRBV6-5 | -
CASGGQGAFYGYTF | TGTGCCAGCGGGGGGCAGGGGGCTTTCTATGGCTACACCTTC | TRBJ1-2 | many | TRBV13 | TRBD1
CASRLPGTGGGGGYTF | TGTGCCAGCAGATTACCCGGGACAGGGGGCGGGGGAGGCTACACCTTC | TRBJ1-2 | - | TRBV28 | TRBD1
CATSRERGKTYEQYF | TGTGCCACCAGCAGAGAACGGGGAAAGACCTACGAGCAGTACTTC | TRBJ2-7 | - | TRBV15 | -
CASSPGEENFSYNEQFF | TGTGCCAGCTCACCGGGAGAAGAAAATTTTTCCTACAATGAGCAGTTCTTC | TRBJ2-1 | - | TRBV18 | -
CASTDGSGTEAFF | TGTGCCAGCACTGACGGATCGGGCACTGAAGCTTTCTTT | TRBJ1-1 | once | TRBV2 | -
CASSQDRTSGNYEQYF | TGTGCCAGCAGCCAAGACCGGACTAGCGGGAACTACGAGCAGTACTTC | TRBJ2-7 | few | TRBV4-2 | TRBD2
CASSHYFSYEQYF | TGTGCCAGCAGCCACTACTTCTCCTACGAGCAGTACTTC | TRBJ2-7 | - | TRBV3-1/TRBV3-2 | -
CASRQSSGNTIYF | TGTGCCTCCCGACAAAGCTCTGGAAACACCATATATTTT | TRBJ1-3 | - | TRBV2 | -
CASRRSGVLRSGANVLTF | TGTGCCAGCCGCCGCTCAGGGGTATTACGTTCTGGGGCCAACGTCCTGACTTTC | TRBJ2-6 | - | TRBV18 | -
CASSLRVQGTEAFF | TGTGCCAGCAGCTTGAGGGTGCAGGGCACTGAAGCTTTCTTT | TRBJ1-1 | once | TRBV5-4 | -
CASSYRLAGAYEQYF | TGTGCCAGCAGCTACCGACTAGCGGGAGCGTACGAGCAGTACTTC | TRBJ2-7 | - | TRBV11-2 | TRBD2
CASSLVSLTGGNTIYF | TGTGCCAGCAGCTTGGTATCCCTTACGGGTGGAAACACCATATATTTT | TRBJ1-3 | - | TRBV5-4 | -